Below, 5 T cell receptor beta chains from the same sample are listed, as sequenced in a study of cytomegalovirus exposure and HLA in healthy donors (dated by TCRdb to the late 2010s). Receptors were amplified or captured by the immunoSEQ multiplex PCR assay. For the multiplex PCR, a mixture combining 60 forward primers for TCR Vbeta segments and 13 reverse primers for TCR Jbeta segments was used. The clones in this table, taken by TCRdb from immuneACCESS, are in-frame only. Not every clone is retained; where verified, under half of the shortfall comes from an unresolved V gene, and the cause of the rest is unknown. The sample yields tens of thousands of clones; more than 70% were counted once. Of the sample, approximately 4.8% falls within the top ten clones. Sequenced sample: PBMCs. These receptors were taken from a male donor in good health and CMV-seropositive.

The chain employs TRBV9 and TRBJ2-5; 12 bases are shared with TRBD2. With V trimmed by 0 bases and J by 5 bases, 2 bases remained unmatched. Germline V gene lookup returns CDR1 SGDLS and CDR2 YYNGEE. The CDR3 runs 15 residues. The CDR3 region is CASSVGTSGGETQYF. CDR3 DNA sequence: TGTGCCAGCAGCGTAGGTACTAGCGGGGGGGAGACCCAGTACTTC.

The V gene is TRBV7-6, the J gene TRBJ2-2; D gene uncertain. This CDR3 spans 16 amino acids. Germline-derived CDR1 and CDR2 are SGHVS and FNYEAQ. The V end lost 2 bases, the J end lost 2 bases, and 12 bases lay between the germline ends. The CDR3 DNA reads as TGTGCCAGCAGCTTATCTCCGGGTGTTAACACCGGGGAGCTGTTTTTT. Translated: CASSLSPGVNTGELFF.

This chain connects TRBV27 to TRBJ1-6, with D tentatively TRBD1 (6 bases). This CDR3 has 15 residues. The V end was cut by 5 bases, the J end by 7 bases, with 15 bases between. Germline-derived CDR1 and CDR2 are MNHEY and SMNVEV (reference sequence). CDR3 sequence reads: CASSQGPRANSPLHF. The CDR3 region has the DNA TGTGCCAGCAGTCAGGGGCCTAGGGCGAATTCACCCCTCCACTTT.

The genes are TRBV28 and TRBJ2-7; the match to TRBD2 covers 7 bases. Trimming at V came to 4 bases and at J to 2 bases, leaving 11 bases not matched to a gene. The CDR3 sequence is 16 residues long. Per the germline V gene, CDR1 is MDHEN and CDR2 is SYDVKM. As DNA, the CDR3 is TGTGCCAGCAGTTCCACCTCGGGGGGACGGACCTACGAGCAGTACTTC. Its protein is CASSSTSGGRTYEQYF.

The chain recombines TRBV5-8 with TRBJ2-7, with 15 positions matching TRBD2. With 6 bases clipped from V and 6 bases from J, the junction kept 4 bases outside the gene matches. The CDR3 totals 14 residues. The germline CDR1 and CDR2 sequences are SGHTS and YDEGEE. CDR3 sequence: CASTRGLAGGEQYF. The CDR3 DNA is TGTGCCAGCACGCGGGGACTAGCGGGAGGCGAGCAGTACTTC.